This T cell receptor beta chain is from a study of CD8 T cells in ankylosing spondylitis. This CDR3 contains 11 residues. Germline loops: CDR1 SNHLY, CDR2 FYNNEI. V was pared by 5 bases and J by 6 bases, with 5 bases between. Study results and caveats: Within matched ankylosing spondylitis synovial fluid, disease-linked clones were reportedly significantly enriched. What appeared characteristic of ankylosing spondylitis blood was a TCR beta motif of eight highly homologous variants.

With molecular barcodes, quantitative 5'-RACE was used to make the TCR beta libraries. A single record per CDR3 protein comes from TCRdb applying MiXCR to the 5' RACE reads. Here the sample spans fewer than 550,000 distinct CDR3 sequences, about 5% being singletons. In the case of this clonotype: The antigen remains unidentified.

This chain uses TRBV2 with TRBJ2-4, with D possibly matching TRBD1 (5 bases). The sequence derives from a male donor with ankylosing spondylitis. The sequenced material came from blood, either unsorted or a sorted T cell fraction (not recorded which). CDR3 sequence reads: CASSQGNIQYF. CDR3 DNA sequence: TGTGCCAGCAGTCAGGGAAACATTCAGTACTTC.